A single sample is the source of the 19 T cell receptor beta chains below, sequenced in a study of cytomegalovirus exposure and HLA in healthy donors. A multiplex PCR was run with 60 Vbeta primers and 13 Jbeta primers. Repertoires were generated with immunoSEQ multiplex PCR, while TCRdb's copy carries only in-frame clones and drops some. The sample shows 100,000 to 150,000 clones, over 65% of them seen only once. The sequencing sample was made of PBMCs. These TCRs come from a woman between 40 and 50 years old in good health and CMV-seronegative.

Concerning this clone: Other nucleotide sequences from this sample produce the same CDR3. J is TRBJ1-1 and V is TRBV28, with unresolved D. The CDR3 consists of 13 residues. The V end was cut by 1 base, the J end by 3 bases, with 6 bases between. The germline CDR1 and CDR2 sequences are MDHEN and SYDVKM. CDR3 region: CASSLLRDTEAFF. The CDR3 nucleotides are TGTGCCAGCAGTTTATTGCGGGACACTGAAGCTTTCTTT.

The gene calls are TRBV13 and TRBJ1-1, with a tentative D call TRBD1 (6 bases). V lost 2 bases and J 3 bases, leaving 16 bases between the germline ends. The CDR3 totals 16 residues. Germline-derived CDR1 and CDR2 are PRHDT and FYEKMQ (reference sequence). The CDR3 protein is CASSLRGAGPDTEAFF. In DNA, the CDR3 is TGTGCCAGCAGCTTACGGGGGGCTGGTCCGGACACTGAAGCTTTCTTT.

The V and J genes are TRBV29-1 and TRBJ1-2; possibly TRBD1 for D (5 bases). CDR3 length: 13 amino acids. Germline V gene data show CDR1 as SQVTM and CDR2 as ANQGSEA. The V and J ends lost 4 bases and 2 bases respectively, with 11 bases between them. The CDR3 sequence: CSVAGLRNYGYTF. The CDR3, as DNA: TGCAGCGTTGCGGGACTGAGGAACTATGGCTACACCTTC.

This chain's CDR3 is CASSLARLAGREQFF. The CDR3 nucleotides read TGTGCCAGCAGCTTAGCCAGGCTAGCGGGTCGTGAGCAGTTCTTC. The chain uses TRBV7-2 and TRBJ2-1, with 8 bases that match TRBD2. J gave up 9 bases and V 0 bases, and 7 bases lay outside the gene matches. Germline lookup yields CDR1 SGHTA and CDR2 FQGNSA. The CDR3 has 15 residues.

This rearrangement joins TRBV28 to TRBJ2-1, with 8 bases lining up with TRBD1. This CDR3 region has 19 residues. With V trimmed by 4 bases and J by 0 bases, 14 bases remained unmatched. Per germline, CDR1 MDHEN and CDR2 SYDVKM. The CDR3 loop reads CASSSRTGNPPSSYNEQFF. The DNA of the CDR3 is TGTGCCAGCAGTTCTCGGACAGGGAACCCTCCAAGCTCCTACAATGAGCAGTTCTTC.

This chain connects TRBV5-5 to TRBJ1-2; D remains unclear. V lost 1 base and J 0 bases, leaving 10 bases between the germline ends. The CDR3 contains 15 residues. Germline V gene lookup returns CDR1 SGHKS and CDR2 YYEKEE (reference sequence). The CDR3 DNA follows: TGTGCCAGCAGCTTGTGGCAGGCGTCTAACTATGGCTACACCTTC. It encodes CASSLWQASNYGYTF.

The chain couples TRBV4-2 to TRBJ2-1, with D possibly TRBD2 on 6 matching bases. Deletions cut 5 bases from V and 0 bases from J, with 14 bases between. The CDR3 is made up of 16 amino acids. CDR1 and CDR2 from the germline V gene are LGHNA and YNFKEQ. The CDR3 loop is CASSYLGGGSYNEQFF. In DNA form, the CDR3 reads TGTGCCAGCAGCTACTTGGGGGGAGGCTCCTACAATGAGCAGTTCTTC.

The chain recombines TRBV6-1 with TRBJ2-7; a weak D match, TRBD2 (5 bases). V lost 2 bases to trimming and J lost 1 base, with 9 bases between them. The CDR3 has 14 amino acids. Germline values: CDR1 MNHNS, CDR2 SASEGT. Here the CDR3 reads CASSELGLSYEQYF. The CDR3 DNA is TGTGCCAGCAGTGAACTCGGACTTTCCTACGAGCAGTACTTC.

The chain recombines TRBV27 with TRBJ1-2; maybe TRBD1 (5 bases). The CDR3 is made up of 14 amino acids. The germline gives CDR1 MNHEY, CDR2 SMNVEV (reference sequence). V gave up 4 bases and J gave up 6 bases, with 15 bases separating them. The CDR3 is CASSSLGGFHGYTF. The CDR3 DNA reads TGTGCCAGCAGTTCCCTGGGGGGGTTCCATGGCTACACCTTC.

The V gene is TRBV7-2, the J gene TRBJ1-5; maybe TRBD1 (5 bases). The CDR3 length is 16 residues. Germline V lookup: CDR1 SGHTA, CDR2 FQGNSA. Trimming cost V 2 bases and J 4 bases, with 15 bases left between them. In DNA, the CDR3 is TGTGCCAGCAGCTTATTCTCCGCCGGGGGAAATCAGCCCCAGCATTTT. It specifies CASSLFSAGGNQPQHF.

The chain combines TRBV6-1 with TRBJ1-1; a weak D match, TRBD1 (5 bases). Germline V lookup: CDR1 MNHNS, CDR2 SASEGT. This CDR3 is built from 15 residues. Trimming removed 7 bases from V and 3 bases from J, with 18 bases in between. The CDR3 DNA reads TGTGCCAGCATCCCGTTGGGGGGAAGGGACACTGAAGCTTTCTTT. Its translation: CASIPLGGRDTEAFF.

The J gene is TRBJ1-1, the V gene TRBV6-1, with D possibly matching TRBD1 (5 bases). The germline gives CDR1 MNHNS, CDR2 SASEGT. CDR3 length: 14 amino acids. Trimming took 11 bases from V and 1 from J, leaving 17 bases between them. CDR3 protein: CAGIGGFANTEAFF. The CDR3, as DNA: TGTGCCGGCATTGGGGGGTTTGCGAACACTGAAGCTTTCTTT.

The V and J genes are TRBV11-2 and TRBJ2-3, with 8 bases identical to TRBD2. The CDR3 runs to 18 residues. The ends lost 1 base at V and 2 bases at J; junction bases unmatched: 11. The germline CDR1 and CDR2 sequences are SGHAT and FQNNGV. This CDR3 is CASSLAGGAGSLTDTQYF. The DNA for the CDR3 is TGTGCCAGCAGCTTAGCGGGGGGGGCGGGCTCGCTCACAGATACGCAGTATTTT.

This clone was found once. V and J are TRBV5-1 and TRBJ1-1, with D possibly matching TRBD1 (6 bases). V was cut by 4 bases and J by 7 bases, with 17 bases left in between. CDR3 length equals 14 residues. The germline gives CDR1 SGHRS, CDR2 YFSETQ. The CDR3 sequence is CASSPGTPENEAFF. CDR3 DNA sequence: TGCGCCAGCAGCCCTGGGACACCGGAGAATGAAGCTTTCTTT.

This clone was seen just once. V and J are TRBV18 and TRBJ1-2; 8 positions match TRBD1. This CDR3 contains 14 residues. J was trimmed by 7 bases and V by 2 bases; bases with no gene match: 6. The germline gives CDR1 KGHSH, CDR2 LQKENI. The CDR3 region is CASSPSGQEGGYTF. In nucleotides, the CDR3 is TGTGCCAGCTCACCATCGGGACAGGAGGGTGGCTACACCTTC.

The rearrangement joins TRBV4-3 to TRBJ1-4, with 7 bases matching TRBD1. Germline loops: CDR1 LGHNA, CDR2 YSLEER. There are 13 residues in the CDR3. V gave up 4 bases and J gave up 5 bases; unmatched junction bases: 1. The CDR3 DNA sequence: TGCGCCAGCAGCCTGACAGGGAATGAAAAACTGTTTTTT. Its protein product is CASSLTGNEKLFF.

This clone is labeled as medium-sized. The chain carries TRBV4-1 and TRBJ1-2; D uncertain. V was shortened by 0 bases and J by 4 bases, with 15 bases between the two germline ends. In germline, CDR1 is MGHRA, CDR2 YSYEKL. This CDR3 is 16 amino acids long. CDR3 amino acids: CASSQDFPRSFYGYTF. In nucleotides, the CDR3 is TGCGCCAGCAGCCAAGATTTCCCCAGAAGTTTCTATGGCTACACCTTC.

The chain combines TRBV28 with TRBJ2-1; 7 bases line up with TRBD2. V was pared by 5 bases and J by 9 bases, with 13 bases of the junction left unmatched. The germline V gene has CDR1 MDHEN and CDR2 SYDVKM. The CDR3 consists of 15 residues. CDR3 bases: TGTGCCAGCAGTCGAAGCGGGGACCTCGCTAGTGAGCAGTTCTTC. Translating gives CASSRSGDLASEQFF.

The chain is built from TRBV29-1 and TRBJ1-1, with no clear D. From germline, CDR1 is SQVTM and CDR2 ANQGSEA. With 7 bases removed from V and 4 bases from J, the gap between germline ends came to 19 bases. This CDR3 contains 14 residues. CDR3 region: CSGYPGGFGTEAFF. In DNA form, the CDR3 reads TGCAGCGGGTACCCAGGAGGATTTGGCACTGAAGCTTTCTTT.